This T cell receptor beta chain was identified in a study of CD8 T cells in ankylosing spondylitis. On this clonotype itself: The antigen is not known.

Each CDR3 protein gets one entry after TCRdb re-called the 5' RACE reads with MiXCR. The sample shows tens of thousands of distinct CDR3 sequences, roughly 27% of them seen only once. Germline V gene data show CDR1 as SGHRS and CDR2 as YFSETQ. The ends were cut back, 0 bases at V and 6 bases at J, with 3 bases in the middle. This CDR3 comprises 12 residues. Study observations and caveats: Roughly eight highly homologous variants made up a TCR beta motif that seemed to typify ankylosing spondylitis blood. Those disease-linked clones were CD8+; they were also relatively rare in peripheral blood. Significantly higher representation of disease-linked clones was reported for matched ankylosing spondylitis synovial fluid.

The source material was blood, either unsorted or a sorted T cell fraction (not recorded which). The clonotype comes from a male donor with ankylosing spondylitis or in good health (not recorded which). V and J are TRBV5-1 and TRBJ2-2; D is uncertain. In DNA form, the CDR3 reads TGCGCCAGCAGCTTGGTTTCCGGGGAGCTGTTTTTT. Residues: CASSLVSGELFF.